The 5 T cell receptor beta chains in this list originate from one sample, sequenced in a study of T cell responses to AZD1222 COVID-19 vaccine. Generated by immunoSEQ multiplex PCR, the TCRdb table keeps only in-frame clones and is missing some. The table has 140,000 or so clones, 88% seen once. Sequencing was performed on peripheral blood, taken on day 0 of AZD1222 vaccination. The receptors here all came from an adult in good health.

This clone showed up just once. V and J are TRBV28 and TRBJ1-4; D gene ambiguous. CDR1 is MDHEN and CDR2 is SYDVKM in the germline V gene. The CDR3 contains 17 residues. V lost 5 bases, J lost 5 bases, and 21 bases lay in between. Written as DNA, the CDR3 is TGTGCCAGCAGTCCACGGGTCGGAAAGGGCCGGAATGAAAAACTGTTTTTT. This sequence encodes CASSPRVGKGRNEKLFF.

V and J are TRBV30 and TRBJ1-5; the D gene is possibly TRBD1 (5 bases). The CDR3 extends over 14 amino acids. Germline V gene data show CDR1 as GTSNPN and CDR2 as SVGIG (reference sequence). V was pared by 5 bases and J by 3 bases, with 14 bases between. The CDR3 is CAWGPGHPNQPQHF. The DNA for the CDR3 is TGTGCCTGGGGTCCAGGACACCCCAATCAGCCCCAGCATTTT. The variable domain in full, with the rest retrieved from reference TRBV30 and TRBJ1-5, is SQTIHQWPATLVQPVGSPLSLECTVEGTSNPNLYWYRQAAGRGLQLLFYSVGIGQISSEVPQNLSASRPQDRQFILSSKKLLLSDSGFYLCAWGPGHPNQPQHFGDGTRLSIL.

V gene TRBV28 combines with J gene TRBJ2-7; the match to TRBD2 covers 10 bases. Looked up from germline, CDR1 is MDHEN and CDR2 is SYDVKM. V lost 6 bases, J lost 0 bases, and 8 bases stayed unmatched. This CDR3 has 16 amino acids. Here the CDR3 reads CASSQGLADNSYEQYF. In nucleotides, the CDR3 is TGTGCCAGCAGCCAAGGACTAGCGGATAACTCCTACGAGCAGTACTTC.

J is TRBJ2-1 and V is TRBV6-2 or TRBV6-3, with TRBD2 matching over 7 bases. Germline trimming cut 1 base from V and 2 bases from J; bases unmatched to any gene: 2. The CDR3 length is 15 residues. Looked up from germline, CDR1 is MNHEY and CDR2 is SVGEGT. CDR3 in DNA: TGTGCCAGCAGTTACTTAGCGGGCCCCTACAATGAGCAGTTCTTC. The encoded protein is CASSYLAGPYNEQFF.

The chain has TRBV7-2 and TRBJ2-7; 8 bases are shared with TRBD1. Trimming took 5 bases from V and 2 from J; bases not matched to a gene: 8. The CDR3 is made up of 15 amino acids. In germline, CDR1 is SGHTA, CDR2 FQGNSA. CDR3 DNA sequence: TGTGCCAGCAGCACCAGGGGGACAGGAGCCTACGAGCAGTACTTC. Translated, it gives CASSTRGTGAYEQYF.